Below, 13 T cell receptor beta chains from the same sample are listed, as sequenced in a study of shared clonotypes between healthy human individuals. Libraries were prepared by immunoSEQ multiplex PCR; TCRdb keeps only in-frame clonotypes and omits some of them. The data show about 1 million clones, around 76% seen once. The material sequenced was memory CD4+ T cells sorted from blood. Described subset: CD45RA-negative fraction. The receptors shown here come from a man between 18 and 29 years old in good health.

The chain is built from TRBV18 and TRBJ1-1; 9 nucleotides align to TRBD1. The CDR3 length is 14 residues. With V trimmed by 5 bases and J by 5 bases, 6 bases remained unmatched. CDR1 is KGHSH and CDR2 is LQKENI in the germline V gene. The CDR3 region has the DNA TGTGCCAGCTCAGCGACAGGGGGGAGGACTGAAGCTTTCTTT. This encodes CASSATGGRTEAFF.

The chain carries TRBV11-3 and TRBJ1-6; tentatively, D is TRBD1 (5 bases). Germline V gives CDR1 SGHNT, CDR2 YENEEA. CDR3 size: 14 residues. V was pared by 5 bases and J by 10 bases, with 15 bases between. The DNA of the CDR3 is TGTGCCAGCAGCCAAGACAGTCTTGGGTCACCCCTCCACTTT. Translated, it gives CASSQDSLGSPLHF.

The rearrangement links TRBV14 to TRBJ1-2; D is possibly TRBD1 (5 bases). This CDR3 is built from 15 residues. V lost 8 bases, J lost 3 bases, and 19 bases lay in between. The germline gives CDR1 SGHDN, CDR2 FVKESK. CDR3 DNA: TGTGCCAGCTCGTTGTTGCAGGGCATCGACTATGGCTACACCTTC. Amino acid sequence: CASSLLQGIDYGYTF. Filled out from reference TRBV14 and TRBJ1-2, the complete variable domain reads EAGVTQFPSHSVIEKGQTVTLRCDPISGHDNLYWYRRVMGKEIKFLLHFVKESKQDESGMPNNRFLAERTGGTYSTLKVQPAELEDSGVYFCASSLLQGIDYGYTFGSGTRLTVV.

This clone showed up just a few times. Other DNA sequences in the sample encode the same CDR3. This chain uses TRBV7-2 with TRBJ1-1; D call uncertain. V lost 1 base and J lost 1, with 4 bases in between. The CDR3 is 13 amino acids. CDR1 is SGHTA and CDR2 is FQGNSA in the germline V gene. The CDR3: CASSLGQNTEAFF. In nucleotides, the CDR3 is TGTGCCAGCAGCTTAGGGCAGAACACTGAAGCTTTCTTT.

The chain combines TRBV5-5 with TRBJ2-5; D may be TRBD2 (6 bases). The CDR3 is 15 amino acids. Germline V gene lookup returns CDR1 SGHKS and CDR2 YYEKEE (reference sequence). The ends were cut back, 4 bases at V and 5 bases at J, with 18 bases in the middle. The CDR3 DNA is TGTGCCAGCAGCCCCCATGGGGACTTCGAGGAGACCCAGTACTTC. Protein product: CASSPHGDFEETQYF.

The CDR3 loop is CSVEGQGPWGEQFF. CDR3 DNA: TGCAGCGTTGAGGGACAGGGTCCCTGGGGTGAGCAGTTCTTC. The V gene is TRBV29-1, the J gene TRBJ2-1; 9 positions agree with TRBD1. The CDR3 consists of 14 residues. In germline, CDR1 is SQVTM, CDR2 ANQGSEA. Germline trimming cut 3 bases from V and 9 bases from J; bases unmatched to any gene: 9.

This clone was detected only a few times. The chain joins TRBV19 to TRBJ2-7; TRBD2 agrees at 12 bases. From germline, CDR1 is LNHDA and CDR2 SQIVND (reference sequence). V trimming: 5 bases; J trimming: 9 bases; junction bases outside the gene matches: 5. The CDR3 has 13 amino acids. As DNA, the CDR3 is TGTGCCAGTAGTGGAGGACTAGCGGGGTTGCAGTACTTC. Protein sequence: CASSGGLAGLQYF. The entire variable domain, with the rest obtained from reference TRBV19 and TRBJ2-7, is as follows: DGGITQSPKYLFRKEGQNVTLSCEQNLNHDAMYWYRQDPGQGLRLIYYSQIVNDFQKGDIAEGYSVSREKKESFPLTVTSAQKNPTAFYLCASSGGLAGLQYFGPGTRLTVT.

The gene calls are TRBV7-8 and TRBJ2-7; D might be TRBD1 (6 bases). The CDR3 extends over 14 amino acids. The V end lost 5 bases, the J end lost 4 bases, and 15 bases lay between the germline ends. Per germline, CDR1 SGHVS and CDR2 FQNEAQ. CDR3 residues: CASSPRTVSYEQYF. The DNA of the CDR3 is TGTGCCAGCAGCCCGCGGACAGTTTCTTACGAGCAGTACTTC.

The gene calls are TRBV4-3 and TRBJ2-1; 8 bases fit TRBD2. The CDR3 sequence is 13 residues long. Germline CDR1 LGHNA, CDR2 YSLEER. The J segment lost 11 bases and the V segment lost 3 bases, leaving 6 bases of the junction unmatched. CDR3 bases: TGCGCCAGCAGCCAGATTAGCGGGACGAAGCAGTTCTTC. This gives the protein CASSQISGTKQFF.

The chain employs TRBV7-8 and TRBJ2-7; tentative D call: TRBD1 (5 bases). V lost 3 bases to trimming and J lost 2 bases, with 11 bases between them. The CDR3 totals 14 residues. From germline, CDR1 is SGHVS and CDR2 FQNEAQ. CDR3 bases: TGTGCCAGCAGCTTGGGGCAGTCCGCCTACGAGCAGTACTTC. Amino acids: CASSLGQSAYEQYF.

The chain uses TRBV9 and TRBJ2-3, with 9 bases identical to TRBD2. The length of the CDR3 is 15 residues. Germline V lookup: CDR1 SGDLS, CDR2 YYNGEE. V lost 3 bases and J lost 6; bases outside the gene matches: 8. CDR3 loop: CASSEASGVRDTQYF. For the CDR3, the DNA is TGTGCCAGCAGCGAGGCTAGCGGGGTACGGGATACGCAGTATTTT.

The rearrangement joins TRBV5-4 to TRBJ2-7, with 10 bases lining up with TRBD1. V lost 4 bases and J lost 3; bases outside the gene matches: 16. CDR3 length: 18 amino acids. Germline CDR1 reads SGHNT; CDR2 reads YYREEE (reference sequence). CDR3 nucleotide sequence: TGTGCCAGCAGCCGGGGGACAGGGGTCAGGTCGGAAGACTACGAGCAGTACTTC. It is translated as CASSRGTGVRSEDYEQYF.

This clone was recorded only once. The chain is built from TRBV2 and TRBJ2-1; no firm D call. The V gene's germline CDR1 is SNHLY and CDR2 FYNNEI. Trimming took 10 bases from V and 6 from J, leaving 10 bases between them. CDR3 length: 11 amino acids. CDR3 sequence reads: CATSSTNEQFF. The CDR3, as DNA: TGTGCCACCTCTTCAACCAATGAGCAGTTCTTC. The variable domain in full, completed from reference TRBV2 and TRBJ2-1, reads EPEVTQTPSHQVTQMGQEVILRCVPISNHLYFYWYRQILGQKVEFLVSFYNNEISEKSEIFDDQFSVERPDGSNFTLKIRSTKLEDSAMYFCATSSTNEQFFGPGTRLTVL.